This T cell receptor beta chain was found in a study of shared clonotypes between healthy human individuals. Produced via immunoSEQ multiplex PCR; TCRdb's table is partial and in-frame only. The sample holds roughly 2 million clones, 85% to 95% seen once. This clone has just one count. The CDR3 length is 13 residues. The germline V gene encodes CDR1 SGHTA and CDR2 FQGNSA. Trimming took 2 bases from V and 6 from J, leaving 8 bases between them. Material for sequencing was naive CD4+ T cells sorted from blood. Documented subset: CD45RA+ positively selected. V usage is TRBV7-2 and J usage is TRBJ1-5; D is unclear. The receptor was derived from a man in his late teens or twenties in good health. CDR3: CASSLYNSQPQHF. The DNA for the CDR3 is TGTGCCAGCAGCTTATATAATAGTCAGCCCCAGCATTTT.